Below are 24 T cell receptor beta chains sequenced from a single sample in a study of early T cells in non-severe SARS-CoV-2 infection. Using its own MiXCR run on the 5' RACE reads, TCRdb lists one record per CDR3 protein. The sample has 98,000 or so distinct CDR3 sequences, approximately 9.9% seen once. Source material: whole blood. These receptors all come from an adult who was a healthcare worker with PCR-confirmed SARS-CoV-2 infection or an uninfected control (not recorded which).

The chain uses TRBV12-5 and TRBJ2-4; D ambiguous. The CDR3 has 13 amino acids. V was cut by 4 bases and J by 3 bases, with 7 bases left in between. Germline CDR1 is LGHNT and CDR2 is FRNRAP. CDR3 DNA sequence: TGTGCTAGTGGTTCAGGTTACAAAAACATTCAGTACTTC. It translates to CASGSGYKNIQYF.

In this sample, this clonotype turned up many times. The chain has TRBV28 and TRBJ2-7; D is possibly TRBD2 (5 bases). Germline V gene data show CDR1 as MDHEN and CDR2 as SYDVKM. Trimming left V 3 bases short and J 6 bases short, with 12 bases between. The CDR3 covers 13 residues. The CDR3 region has the DNA TGTGCCAGCAGTTTCCGGGGAAGAGGCGAGCAGTACTTC. Amino acids: CASSFRGRGEQYF.

The rearrangement links TRBV20-1 to TRBJ1-6; 10 nucleotides match TRBD1. Germline assignment: CDR1 DFQATT and CDR2 SNEGSKA (reference sequence). The J segment lost 7 bases and the V segment lost 3 bases, leaving 3 bases of the junction unmatched. The CDR3 covers 14 residues. CDR3 residues: CSARPGQGNSPLHF. For the CDR3, the DNA is TGCAGTGCTAGGCCGGGACAGGGGAATTCACCCCTCCACTTT.

This clonotype was counted at least ten times. CDR3 in amino acids: CSARGVAGGYYNEQFF. CDR3 bases: TGCAGTGCTAGAGGGGTAGCGGGAGGCTACTACAATGAGCAGTTCTTC. The chain combines TRBV20-1 with TRBJ2-1; 10 nucleotides agree with TRBD2. Losses at the gene ends were 1 base for V and 3 bases for J; bases not matched to a gene: 6. Germline V CDR1 and CDR2: DFQATT, SNEGSKA (reference sequence). The CDR3 consists of 16 residues.

V usage is TRBV5-5 and J usage is TRBJ1-3; D unclear. The ends were cut back, 0 bases at V and 0 bases at J, with 7 bases in the middle. Germline V CDR1 and CDR2: SGHKS, YYEKEE (reference sequence). The CDR3 contains 15 residues. The CDR3 region has the DNA TGTGCCAGCAGCTTGGACCCACTCTCTGGAAACACCATATATTTT. Protein sequence: CASSLDPLSGNTIYF. Full variable domain (missing parts from reference TRBV5-5 and TRBJ1-3): DAGVTQSPTHLIKTRGQQVTLRCSPISGHKSVSWYQQVLGQGPQFIFQYYEKEERGRGNFPDRFSARQFPNYSSELNVNALLLGDSALYLCASSLDPLSGNTIYFGEGSWLTVV.

There are many counts of this clonotype. The chain links TRBV20-1 to TRBJ2-3; D is tentatively TRBD1 or TRBD2 (5 bases each). V was pared by 1 base and J by 2 bases, with 7 bases between. CDR3 length: 13 amino acids. Germline loops: CDR1 DFQATT, CDR2 SNEGSKA (reference sequence). This chain's CDR3 is CSARVGTTDTQYF. The CDR3 DNA is TGCAGTGCTAGAGTCGGGACCACAGATACGCAGTATTTT.

This clonotype showed up just a few times. This chain connects TRBV18 to TRBJ1-3, with D possibly TRBD1 on 5 matching bases. Germline CDR1 and CDR2: KGHSH and LQKENI. V lost 3 bases and J 8 bases, leaving 20 bases between the germline ends. The CDR3 loop spans 16 amino acids. The chain's CDR3 is CASSPAWGTGSDTIYF. In nucleotides, the CDR3 is TGTGCCAGCTCACCCGCGTGGGGGACGGGAAGCGACACCATATATTTT. The complete variable domain, with remaining parts taken from reference TRBV18 and TRBJ1-3, reads NAGVMQNPRHLVRRRGQEARLRCSPMKGHSHVYWYRQLPEEGLKFMVYLQKENIIDESGMPKERFSAEFPKEGPSILRIQQVVRGDSAAYFCASSPAWGTGSDTIYFGEGSWLTVV.

This clonotype has only a few counts. In DNA form, the CDR3 reads TGCAGTGAGTCCCGGCGGGGGACCACAGATACGCAGTATTTT. This gives the protein CSESRRGTTDTQYF. This chain uses TRBV20-1 with TRBJ2-3; 7 bases fit TRBD2. CDR1 DFQATT and CDR2 SNEGSKA come from the germline V gene (reference sequence). V lost 7 bases, J lost 2 bases, and 9 bases stayed unmatched. The CDR3 extends over 14 amino acids.

This clonotype was seen a handful of times. The chain couples TRBV19 to TRBJ1-4; unclear D gene. The CDR3 is 16 amino acids. Trimming left V 3 bases short and J 3 bases short, with 14 bases between. From germline, CDR1 is LNHDA and CDR2 SQIVND (reference sequence). This CDR3 is CASSIATGLPNEKLFF. The CDR3 DNA reads as TGTGCCAGTAGTATCGCCACCGGGCTGCCTAATGAAAAACTGTTTTTT.

This clonotype has a handful of counts. The chain uses TRBV20-1 and TRBJ2-3; 7 nucleotides agree with TRBD2. The V gene end was trimmed by 3 bases and the J gene end by 2 bases; junction bases not matched to a gene: 5. Germline V lookup: CDR1 DFQATT, CDR2 SNEGSKA (reference sequence). The CDR3 runs to 14 residues. CDR3 residues: CSARGTTYTDTQYF. Here the CDR3 DNA reads TGCAGTGCTAGGGGGACTACCTACACAGATACGCAGTATTTT.

V is TRBV2 and J is TRBJ1-2, with D perhaps TRBD1 (5 bases). Trimming pared 7 bases from V and 5 bases from J, leaving 17 bases between. The CDR3 runs 14 residues. In germline, CDR1 is SNHLY, CDR2 FYNNEI. Written as DNA, the CDR3 is TGTGCCAGCATGGTCGGAGGGGCTCTTTATGGCTACACCTTC. Translating gives CASMVGGALYGYTF.

This clonotype was detected ten times or more. The chain recombines TRBV20-1 with TRBJ2-7; 14 bases are a match to TRBD2. V was pared by 5 bases and J by 1 base, with 7 bases of the junction left unmatched. From germline, CDR1 is DFQATT and CDR2 SNEGSKA (reference sequence). CDR3 length: 16 residues. The CDR3 DNA follows: TGCAGTGCTTCCGGACTAGCGGGGGGAAGGTCCTACGAGCAGTACTTC. Encoded protein: CSASGLAGGRSYEQYF.

V gene TRBV5-1 combines with J gene TRBJ1-1, with TRBD1 as a possible D gene (5 bases). Germline loops: CDR1 SGHRS, CDR2 YFSETQ. The CDR3 consists of 15 residues. V lost 0 bases to trimming and J lost 0 bases, with 9 bases between them. Written as DNA, the CDR3 is TGCGCCAGCAGCTTGGAGGACACCTTGAACACTGAAGCTTTCTTT. Amino acids: CASSLEDTLNTEAFF. The full variable domain, its missing parts supplied by reference TRBV5-1 and TRBJ1-1, is KAGVTQTPRYLIKTRGQQVTLSCSPISGHRSVSWYQQTPGQGLQFLFEYFSETQRNKGNFPGRFSGRQFSNSRSEMNVSTLELGDSALYLCASSLEDTLNTEAFFGQGTRLTVV.

This clonotype was observed a handful of times. This chain uses TRBV27 with TRBJ2-7; D uncertain. CDR3 length equals 13 residues. V was pared by 2 bases and J by 5 bases, with 10 bases between. Germline CDR1 MNHEY, CDR2 SMNVEV (reference sequence). For the CDR3, the DNA is TGTGCCAGCAGTTTACAGGAGCACAACGAGCAGTACTTC. It yields the protein CASSLQEHNEQYF.

The chain employs TRBV5-1 and TRBJ2-1, with no clear D. There are 13 residues in the CDR3. Trimming cost V 4 bases and J 1 base, with 6 bases left between them. Germline V gives CDR1 SGHRS, CDR2 YFSETQ. In DNA, the CDR3 is TGCGCCAGCAGCACCGGGTCCTACAATGAGCAGTTCTTC. Residues: CASSTGSYNEQFF.

This clonotype has a count of ten or more. V is TRBV7-2 and J is TRBJ1-1; 7 bases are a match to TRBD1. Per the germline V gene, CDR1 is SGHTA and CDR2 is FQGNSA. Unmatched junction bases numbered 6, after V lost 4 bases and J lost 1 base. The CDR3 consists of 15 residues. The DNA for the CDR3 is TGTGCCAGCAGCTCCAGGACAGGTCGGAACACTGAAGCTTTCTTT. Translating it yields CASSSRTGRNTEAFF.

In its sample, this clonotype was seen a few times. The chain employs TRBV30 and TRBJ2-3, with 9 bases lining up with TRBD1. V dropped 5 bases and J dropped 6; count of bases not matched to a gene: 6. This CDR3 spans 13 amino acids. The V gene's germline CDR1 is GTSNPN and CDR2 SVGIG (reference sequence). The CDR3 nucleotides are TGTGCCTGGGAGAGGGGACAGGGTGATACGCAGTATTTT. Its protein product is CAWERGQGDTQYF.

This clonotype showed up many times. The gene calls are TRBV5-1 and TRBJ1-2; tentative D call: TRBD1 (6 bases). Germline V gives CDR1 SGHRS, CDR2 YFSETQ. V was pared by 5 bases and J by 6 bases, with 14 bases between. This CDR3 has 13 amino acids. CDR3 coding DNA: TGCGCCAGCAGAGACGCGGACAGCAATGGCTACACCTTC. This gives the protein CASRDADSNGYTF.

This clonotype was counted a few times. Here the CDR3 reads CSSTGTASTDTQYF. CDR3 nucleotide sequence: TGCAGTTCGACCGGGACAGCAAGCACAGATACGCAGTATTTT. The rearrangement links TRBV20-1 to TRBJ2-3; 7 bases are a match to TRBD1. The germline CDR1 and CDR2 sequences are DFQATT and SNEGSKA (reference sequence). The CDR3 spans 14 residues. The V gene end was trimmed by 8 bases and the J gene end by 0 bases; junction bases not matched to a gene: 8.

This clonotype was counted ten times or more. In DNA, the CDR3 is TGTGCCAGCAGTCTCCCCGACAGGGGTATTCGCAATGAGCAGTTCTTC. This encodes CASSLPDRGIRNEQFF. This rearrangement joins TRBV28 to TRBJ2-1; 8 bases line up with TRBD1. The trim removed 5 bases at V and 6 bases at J, leaving 12 bases unmatched. The CDR3 loop spans 16 amino acids. Germline CDR1 is MDHEN and CDR2 is SYDVKM.

The chain combines TRBV3-1 with TRBJ2-5, with D perhaps assigned TRBD1 or TRBD2 (6 bases each). Looked up from germline, CDR1 is LGHDT and CDR2 is YNNKEL (reference sequence). The CDR3 length is 13 residues. With 0 bases removed from V and 9 bases from J, the gap between germline ends came to 11 bases. The CDR3 reads CASSQDGQRAQYF. CDR3 DNA sequence: TGTGCCAGCAGCCAAGACGGACAGCGGGCCCAGTACTTC.

This clonotype was recorded a few times. Because the CDR3's place on the DNA is in doubt, the DNA is left out and the CDR3 is given as listed by TCRdb. V is TRBV29-1 and J is TRBJ2-3; the D call in the table, TRBD1, was not verified against the DNA. The CDR3 is 10 amino acids long, termini counted. CDR1 and CDR2 (germline): SQVTM, ANQGSEA. The CDR3 loop is CSVGPGTGAF.

This clonotype was picked up many times. The chain couples TRBV4-2 to TRBJ1-2; D gene uncertain. The CDR3 length is 11 residues. V was cut by 0 bases and J by 8 bases, with 4 bases left in between. Germline V CDR1 and CDR2: LGHNA, YNFKEQ. CDR3 sequence reads: CASSQDVGYTF. CDR3 coding DNA: TGTGCCAGCAGCCAAGACGTAGGCTACACCTTC.

This clonotype was seen at least ten times. V usage is TRBV14 and J usage is TRBJ2-7; a possible D gene is TRBD1 (6 bases). This CDR3 region has 14 residues. Trimming cost V 1 base and J 6 bases, with 13 bases left between them. The germline CDR1 and CDR2 sequences are SGHDN and FVKESK. This chain's CDR3 is CASSQGGRPPEQYF. CDR3 DNA: TGTGCCAGCAGCCAAGGGGGGCGGCCTCCCGAGCAGTACTTC. Variable domain in full (rest from reference TRBV14 and TRBJ2-7): EAGVTQFPSHSVIEKGQTVTLRCDPISGHDNLYWYRRVMGKEIKFLLHFVKESKQDESGMPNNRFLAERTGGTYSTLKVQPAELEDSGVYFCASSQGGRPPEQYFGPGTRLTVT.